This TCR beta chain was found in a study of beta chain features in type 1 diabetes. Study-wide findings and caveats: Here, the possible influence of HLA type (on TCRB rearrangement) remained unresolved. The VDJ junctions of type 1 diabetes patients carried fewer insertions and more deletions.

On this clone: Its antigen remains unknown.

Germline V gives CDR1 SGHDN, CDR2 FVKESK. Trimming pared 6 bases from V and 3 bases from J, leaving 11 bases between. The CDR3 spans 13 residues. The whole isolated RNA underwent reverse transcription, so sequencing captured expressed TCRB transcripts. TCRdb's copy holds only in-frame clones and misses some; the assay was immunoSEQ multiplex PCR. The sample contains a few hundred thousand clones, approximately 14% of which appear only once. This sequence joins TRBV14 and TRBJ1-1; D is perhaps TRBD1 (5 bases). The sequence came from a man aged 25 to 45 in good health. The source material was naive CD4+ T cells from blood. Here the CDR3 reads CASSYRRDTEAFF. In DNA form, the CDR3 reads TGTGCCAGCAGTTACAGGAGGGACACTGAAGCTTTCTTT. The entire variable domain, with the rest obtained from reference TRBV14 and TRBJ1-1, is as follows: EAGVTQFPSHSVIEKGQTVTLRCDPISGHDNLYWYRRVMGKEIKFLLHFVKESKQDESGMPNNRFLAERTGGTYSTLKVQPAELEDSGVYFCASSYRRDTEAFFGQGTRLTVV.